This T cell receptor (beta chain) stems from a study of T-cell memory formation after mild COVID-19. From the 5' RACE reads, TCRdb called clonotypes with MiXCR, one entry per CDR3 protein. The sample comprises under 250,000 distinct CDR3 sequences, approximately 10% of which are singletons, and around 23% rests with the top ten. Study-wide results and caveats: There were some responding clones in pre-infection memory, which suggested that cross-reactive memory had joined.

V was pared by 3 bases and J by 2 bases, with 0 bases of the junction left unmatched. The CDR3 is made up of 14 amino acids. CDR1 is SGHAT, CDR2 FQNNGV, per germline. This clonotype occurred a few times. Its antigen is as yet unknown. The receptor was isolated from a man aged 18-30 years who had mild COVID-19 (a few samples of this study predate the infection). Cell type and time point are not known. V gene TRBV11-2 combines with J gene TRBJ1-4; 7 bases match TRBD1. The sequenced sample consisted of PBMCs or a T cell subset sorted from them (not recorded which). The CDR3 sequence: CASSLGQTNEKLFF. The CDR3 DNA reads TGTGCCAGCAGCTTGGGACAGACTAATGAAAAACTGTTTTTT.